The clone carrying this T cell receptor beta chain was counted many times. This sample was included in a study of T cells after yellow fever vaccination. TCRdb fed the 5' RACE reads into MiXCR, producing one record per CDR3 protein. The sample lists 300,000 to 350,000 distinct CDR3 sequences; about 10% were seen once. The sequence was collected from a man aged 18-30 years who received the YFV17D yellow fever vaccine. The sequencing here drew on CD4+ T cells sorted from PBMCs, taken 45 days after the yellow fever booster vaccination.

The CDR3 DNA is TGTGCCAGCGCCCGGGACGAGAACACTGAAGCTTTCTTT. Amino acids: CASARDENTEAFF. The gene calls are TRBV12-3 or TRBV12-4 and TRBJ1-1, with D perhaps TRBD1 (5 bases). The CDR3 has 13 residues. Trimming pared 8 bases from V and 1 base from J, leaving 11 bases between.